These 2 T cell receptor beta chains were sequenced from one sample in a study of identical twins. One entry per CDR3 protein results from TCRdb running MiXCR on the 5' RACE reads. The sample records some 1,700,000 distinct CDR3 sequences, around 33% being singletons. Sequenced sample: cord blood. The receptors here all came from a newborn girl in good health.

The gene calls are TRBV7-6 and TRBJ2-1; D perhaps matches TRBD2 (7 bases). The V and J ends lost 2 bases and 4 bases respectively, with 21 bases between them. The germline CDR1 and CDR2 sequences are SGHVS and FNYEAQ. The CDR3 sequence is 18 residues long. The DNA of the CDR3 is TGTGCCAGCAGCTTATTAAGGTGGCGGGGGCCCCCTTACAATGAGCAGTTCTTC. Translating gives CASSLLRWRGPPYNEQFF.

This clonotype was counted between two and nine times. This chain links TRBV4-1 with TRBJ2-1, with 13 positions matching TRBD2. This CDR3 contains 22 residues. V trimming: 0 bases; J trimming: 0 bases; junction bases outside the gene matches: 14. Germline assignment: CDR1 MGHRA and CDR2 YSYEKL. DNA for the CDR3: TGCGCCAGCAGCCAAGAGGGAGGACTAGCGGGAGTTTACTCGAGCTCCTACAATGAGCAGTTCTTC. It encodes CASSQEGGLAGVYSSSYNEQFF.